The entry below gives a single TCR beta chain sequence along with its context. Using immunoSEQ multiplex PCR, the repertoire was profiled, and TCRdb retains in-frame clones only, with some absent. The repertoire holds tens of thousands of clones, with approximately 90% as singletons. This entry belongs to a study of T cell changes during pregnancy in multiple sclerosis. This CDR3 has 14 residues. Germline CDR1 reads LNHDA; CDR2 reads SQIVND (reference sequence). The V end was cut by 6 bases, the J end by 3 bases, with 14 bases between. Material: peripheral blood, obtained in the second trimester of pregnancy. The chain carries TRBV19 and TRBJ1-1, with D possibly matching TRBD1 (5 bases). This clonotype was sampled from a female donor in good health, enrolled as a control in a pregnancy study. DNA for the CDR3: TGTGCCAGTAGGATCTCCGGAGGGGACACTGAAGCTTTCTTT. Encoded protein: CASRISGGDTEAFF.